This TCR beta chain was captured by sequencing in a study of shared clonotypes between healthy human individuals. Regarding the study as a whole: Generation probability values for non-shared clonotypes were lower than those for clonotypes shared by all four donors. Naive subsets tended to show greater estimated richness than memory subsets.

This clone turned up a few times. Its target is not known. Per the germline V gene, CDR1 is SGHRS and CDR2 is YFSETQ. The ends lost 1 base at V and 1 base at J; junction bases unmatched: 6. This CDR3 has 16 amino acids. Assay execution proceeded at the deep level. The table came from immunoSEQ multiplex PCR; TCRdb's copy has only in-frame clones and leaves some out. The table lists 2 million to 3 million clones, 93% of them singletons. Sequenced material: naive CD4+ T cells from PBMCs. Described subset: CD45RA+ positively selected. This sequence joins TRBV5-1 and TRBJ2-3; TRBD2 agrees at 7 bases. The sequence was collected from a man aged 18 to 30 in good health. Some clones in this sample may be carry-over from other donors' samples. The CDR3: CASSLNGGRGTDTQYF. The CDR3 nucleotides read TGCGCCAGCAGCTTGAACGGCGGGAGAGGCACAGATACGCAGTATTTT. The full variable domain, rest sourced from reference TRBV5-1 and TRBJ2-3, is KAGVTQTPRYLIKTRGQQVTLSCSPISGHRSVSWYQQTPGQGLQFLFEYFSETQRNKGNFPGRFSGRQFSNSRSEMNVSTLELGDSALYLCASSLNGGRGTDTQYFGPGTRLTVL.